The rows below give T cell receptor beta chains drawn from one sample of a study of blood T cell repertoires in COVID-19. Sequencing was performed with immunoSEQ multiplex PCR; in TCRdb, only in-frame clones are kept and a portion is missing. The repertoire consists of under 250,000 clones, with 86% occurring once and the leading ten covering approximately 5.5%. The sequencing input was peripheral blood. These TCRs come from an elderly woman with COVID-19, enrolled during active disease. The CDR3 runs from the conserved cysteine through the conserved F or W. D genes are given only for firm matches. A clone size is listed for some rows: how often the clone was seen (once, few, many), or a class if it is expanded.

j_call: TRBJ1-2; v_call: TRBV15; d_call: TRBD1; clone_size: NA; cdr3_aa: CATSREGDREGYTF; cdr3_nt: TGTGCCACCAGCAGAGAGGGGGACAGGGAGGGCTACACCTTC
j_call: TRBJ1-1; v_call: TRBV10-2; d_call: TRBD1; clone_size: NA; cdr3_aa: CASSDRVEVTEAFF; cdr3_nt: TGCGCCAGCTCTGACAGGGTCGAGGTTACTGAAGCTTTCTTT
j_call: TRBJ2-1; v_call: TRBV19; d_call: NA; clone_size: NA; cdr3_aa: CASSIDPFYGLFF; cdr3_nt: TGTGCCAGTAGTATAGATCCATTCTATGGTCTGTTCTTC
j_call: TRBJ1-1; v_call: TRBV18; d_call: TRBD1; clone_size: NA; cdr3_aa: CASSPLGTGFMNTEAFF; cdr3_nt: TGTGCCAGCTCACCGCTCGGGACAGGGTTTATGAACACTGAAGCTTTCTTT
j_call: TRBJ1-4; v_call: TRBV5-5; d_call: NA; clone_size: NA; cdr3_aa: CASSLDSNEKLFF; cdr3_nt: TGTGCCAGCAGCTTGGACAGTAATGAAAAACTGTTTTTT
j_call: TRBJ1-2; v_call: TRBV6-1; d_call: NA; clone_size: NA; cdr3_aa: CASSEQAGGLGGYTF; cdr3_nt: TGTGCCAGCAGTGAACAAGCCGGTGGGTTGGGCGGCTACACCTTC
j_call: TRBJ2-2; v_call: TRBV12-3/TRBV12-4; d_call: NA; clone_size: once; cdr3_aa: CASSNGAGELFF; cdr3_nt: TGTGCCAGCAGCAATGGAGCCGGGGAGCTGTTTTTT
j_call: TRBJ2-1; v_call: TRBV5-1; d_call: TRBD1; clone_size: NA; cdr3_aa: CASSLGQGVHNEQFF; cdr3_nt: TGCGCCAGCAGCTTGGGACAGGGTGTACACAATGAGCAGTTCTTC
j_call: TRBJ2-3; v_call: TRBV19; d_call: NA; clone_size: once; cdr3_aa: CASARGTDTQYF; cdr3_nt: TGTGCCAGCGCTCGAGGAACAGATACGCAGTATTTT
j_call: TRBJ2-1; v_call: TRBV11-2; d_call: NA; clone_size: NA; cdr3_aa: CASSPQGGTEEQFF; cdr3_nt: TGTGCCAGCAGCCCACAGGGGGGGACGGAAGAGCAGTTCTTC
j_call: TRBJ1-6; v_call: TRBV10-1; d_call: NA; clone_size: once; cdr3_aa: CASPPRDSDRFLASPLHF; cdr3_nt: TGCGCCAGCCCCCCACGAGACAGCGATAGATTCTTAGCTTCACCCCTCCACTTT
j_call: TRBJ2-2; v_call: TRBV7-9; d_call: TRBD2; clone_size: NA; cdr3_aa: CASSKTSGGTNTGELFF; cdr3_nt: TGTGCCAGCAGCAAGACTAGCGGGGGTACGAACACCGGGGAGCTGTTTTTT
j_call: TRBJ1-4; v_call: TRBV3-1/TRBV3-2; d_call: NA; clone_size: NA; cdr3_aa: CASSLPTGGGEKLFF; cdr3_nt: TGTGCCAGCAGCCTACCGACGGGGGGGGGTGAAAAACTGTTTTTT
j_call: TRBJ1-6; v_call: TRBV14; d_call: TRBD1; clone_size: few; cdr3_aa: CASSLTGKNSPLHF; cdr3_nt: TGTGCCAGCAGCCTGACAGGGAAAAATTCACCCCTCCACTTT